This record looks at one T cell receptor (beta chain) sequence and its context. Its target is unknown. The sample is drawn from a study of molecular identifiers for immune sequencing clone quantification. Study-level points and caveats: Jurkat TCR RNA that was spiked in from one cell was reportedly detectable among one million naive cells. Clones of above 20 RNA copies carried over 98% of effector molecules; in naive cells they carried under 1%.

V lost 2 bases to trimming and J lost 6 bases; unmatched junction nucleotides: 11. This CDR3 has 15 amino acids. Per the germline V gene, CDR1 is GTSNPN and CDR2 is SVGIG (reference sequence). TCRdb used MiXCR to reprocess the PCR reads, holding one entry per CDR3 protein. The table includes about 510,000 distinct CDR3 sequences, around 25% detected once. This chain uses TRBV30 with TRBJ1-1, with 8 bases lining up with TRBD1. The sequence came from a human donor in good health. Some libraries in this study had Jurkat cell RNA spiked in. The sequenced sample consisted of naive CD8+ T cells from blood, with Jurkat cell RNA spiked in. Described subset: FACS-sorted CD8+CD4-CCR7+CD45RA+ naive T cells. This CDR3 reads CAWSSAGGGIPEAFF. The CDR3 coding sequence is TGTGCCTGGAGTTCAGCAGGGGGCGGGATACCTGAAGCTTTCTTT.